The 19 T cell receptor beta chains listed next were all sequenced from one sample in a study of blood T cell repertoires in COVID-19. The repertoire was sequenced with immunoSEQ multiplex PCR; TCRdb's copy has only in-frame clones and lacks some. The sample comprises about 90,000 clones, 85% to 95% of which are singletons, and roughly 6.6% rests with the top ten. The sequencing sample was made of peripheral blood. These receptors were collected from a woman aged 60-70 years with active COVID-19.

The V call is TRBV5-1, the J call TRBJ2-7; D is possibly TRBD1 (7 bases). Germline V gene sequence: CDR1 SGHRS, CDR2 YFSETQ. V lost 4 bases and J 3 bases, leaving 17 bases between the germline ends. CDR3 size: 15 residues. For the CDR3, the DNA is TGCGCCAGCAGCCCAGGGGGGATCACAAACTACGAGCAGTACTTC. It translates to CASSPGGITNYEQYF.

The rearrangement links TRBV11-3 to TRBJ2-1, with TRBD2 identical over 7 bases. The CDR3 consists of 16 residues. Germline trimming cut 3 bases from V and 1 base from J; bases unmatched to any gene: 6. The germline CDR1 and CDR2 sequences are SGHNT and YENEEA. The CDR3 region has the DNA TGTGCCAGCAGCTTTAGGCTAGCGGCTTCCTACAATGAGCAGTTCTTC. This encodes CASSFRLAASYNEQFF.

The V gene is TRBV18, the J gene TRBJ1-1; D not certain. The germline V gene encodes CDR1 KGHSH and CDR2 LQKENI. The CDR3 loop spans 14 amino acids. Trimming took 2 bases from V and 0 from J, leaving 7 bases between them. CDR3 region: CASSPIRVNTEAFF. The CDR3 DNA reads as TGTGCCAGCTCACCAATTCGGGTGAACACTGAAGCTTTCTTT. The full variable domain, in which reference TRBV18 and TRBJ1-1 provide the parts outside the CDR3, is NAGVMQNPRHLVRRRGQEARLRCSPMKGHSHVYWYRQLPEEGLKFMVYLQKENIIDESGMPKERFSAEFPKEGPSILRIQQVVRGDSAAYFCASSPIRVNTEAFFGQGTRLTVV.

This chain connects TRBV19 to TRBJ2-2, with 8 nucleotides matching TRBD1. The junction had 11 bases not matched to a gene; V was cut back by 7 bases and J by 10 bases. CDR1 is LNHDA and CDR2 is SQIVND in the germline V gene (reference sequence). The CDR3 runs to 14 residues. In DNA, the CDR3 is TGTGCCAGTACGAGCACAGGGGGGCAACCGGAGCTGTTTTTT. The encoded protein is CASTSTGGQPELFF.

The chain recombines TRBV19 with TRBJ2-5; 10 nucleotides align to TRBD2. The germline gives CDR1 LNHDA, CDR2 SQIVND (reference sequence). The junction had 11 bases not matched to a gene; V was cut back by 5 bases and J by 5 bases. The length of the CDR3 is 16 residues. In DNA form, the CDR3 reads TGTGCCAGTAGTTCCCCCCGGACTAGCGGAGGGGAGACCCAGTACTTC. Its translation is CASSSPRTSGGETQYF. Based on the CDR3 plus reference TRBV19 and TRBJ2-5, the full variable domain is DGGITQSPKYLFRKEGQNVTLSCEQNLNHDAMYWYRQDPGQGLRLIYYSQIVNDFQKGDIAEGYSVSREKKESFPLTVTSAQKNPTAFYLCASSSPRTSGGETQYFGPGTRLLVL.

This chain links TRBV5-1 with TRBJ1-4; 7 bases align to TRBD1. The germline CDR1 and CDR2 sequences are SGHRS and YFSETQ. This CDR3 is 13 amino acids long. V gave up 5 bases and J gave up 7 bases; unmatched junction bases: 5. CDR3 in DNA: TGCGCCAGCAGAAGACAGGGTGGTGAAAAACTGTTTTTT. Its translation is CASRRQGGEKLFF.

The chain couples TRBV9 to TRBJ1-5, with a weak D call TRBD1 (6 bases). This CDR3 region has 14 residues. V lost 2 bases, J lost 2 bases, and 8 bases lay in between. Germline values: CDR1 SGDLS, CDR2 YYNGEE. DNA of the CDR3: TGTGCCAGCAGCGTGGGACAAGGCAATCAGCCCCAGCATTTT. This translates into CASSVGQGNQPQHF.

V gene TRBV28 combines with J gene TRBJ2-3, with TRBD2 identical over 10 bases. J was trimmed by 6 bases and V by 6 bases; bases with no gene match: 6. The V gene's germline CDR1 is MDHEN and CDR2 SYDVKM. This CDR3 is 14 amino acids long. CDR3 DNA sequence: TGTGCCAGCAGACCTAGCGGGAGAGGCGATACGCAGTATTTT. It is translated as CASRPSGRGDTQYF.

The gene calls are TRBV19 and TRBJ2-5, with 7 bases matching TRBD2. Germline CDR1 and CDR2: LNHDA and SQIVND (reference sequence). The junction had 1 base not matched to a gene; V was cut back by 1 base and J by 5 bases. This CDR3 has 13 amino acids. CDR3 protein: CASSIGGSETQYF. The CDR3, as DNA: TGTGCCAGTAGTATAGGCGGGAGTGAGACCCAGTACTTC.

The V call is TRBV30, the J call TRBJ1-1; 7 nucleotides align to TRBD1. Germline loops: CDR1 GTSNPN, CDR2 SVGIG (reference sequence). This CDR3 contains 13 residues. V trimming: 0 bases; J trimming: 11 bases; junction bases outside the gene matches: 9. CDR3 in amino acids: CAWSVPPTGSAFF. The CDR3 DNA reads as TGTGCCTGGAGTGTACCCCCGACAGGGTCGGCTTTCTTT.

CDR3 region: CASSPWRGSEQFF. The CDR3 region has the DNA TGTGCCAGCAGCCCCTGGCGGGGCAGTGAGCAGTTCTTC. J is TRBJ2-1 and V is TRBV3-1 (or the pseudogene TRBV3-2); D is perhaps TRBD2 (6 bases). CDR1 is LGHDT, CDR2 YNNKEL, per germline (reference sequence). There are 13 residues in the CDR3. V shed 4 bases and J shed 9 bases, with 13 bases lying between them.

The chain combines TRBV9 with TRBJ1-2, with D tentatively TRBD1 (5 bases). This CDR3 is built from 13 residues. Germline loops: CDR1 SGDLS, CDR2 YYNGEE. The V and J ends lost 1 base and 5 bases respectively, with 9 bases between them. CDR3 sequence (DNA): TGTGCCAGCAGCGTATCAGGGCTTTATGGCTACACCTTC. Translated, it gives CASSVSGLYGYTF.

The chain has TRBV27 and TRBJ2-4, with 7 nucleotides matching TRBD1. This CDR3 spans 17 amino acids. V gave up 5 bases and J gave up 0 bases; unmatched junction bases: 10. In germline, CDR1 is MNHEY, CDR2 SMNVEV (reference sequence). In DNA form, the CDR3 reads TGTGCCAGCAGTAGCAGGGGACAGAATCTAGCCAAAAACATTCAGTACTTC. Its protein product is CASSSRGQNLAKNIQYF.

This chain connects TRBV18 to TRBJ1-1, with D perhaps TRBD1 (5 bases). Germline assignment: CDR1 KGHSH and CDR2 LQKENI. This CDR3 has 13 residues. The germline V and J ends were trimmed by 3 bases and 1 base, with 6 bases remaining between them. The CDR3 bases are TGTGCCAGCTCACCTACAGGGAACACTGAAGCTTTCTTT. Its translation is CASSPTGNTEAFF.

J is TRBJ2-3 and V is TRBV19; 9 nucleotides agree with TRBD2. CDR1 LNHDA and CDR2 SQIVND come from the germline V gene (reference sequence). The length of the CDR3 is 15 residues. The junction had 5 bases not matched to a gene; V was cut back by 3 bases and J by 4 bases. CDR3 sequence reads: CASSIRRGGSDTQYF. The CDR3, as DNA: TGTGCCAGTAGTATTAGGCGGGGGGGTTCAGATACGCAGTATTTT.

V gene TRBV6-1 combines with J gene TRBJ2-3; TRBD1 matches 9 bases. CDR3 length: 17 amino acids. V lost 4 bases, J lost 0 bases, and 8 bases stayed unmatched. Germline lookup yields CDR1 MNHNS and CDR2 SASEGT. CDR3 bases: TGTGCCAGCAGTGGCGTACCGGGACAGGGCAGCACAGATACGCAGTATTTT. Its translation is CASSGVPGQGSTDTQYF.

J is TRBJ2-2 and V is TRBV6-1; 9 bases map to TRBD2. CDR1 is MNHNS, CDR2 SASEGT, per germline. The J segment lost 5 bases and the V segment lost 6 bases, leaving 7 bases of the junction unmatched. The CDR3 is made up of 15 amino acids. The CDR3 region is CASRAGGARTGELFF. The CDR3 DNA follows: TGTGCCAGCAGGGCGGGGGGGGCGCGGACCGGGGAGCTGTTTTTT.

The rearrangement links TRBV28 to TRBJ2-1; TRBD1 aligns across 7 bases. Germline V lookup: CDR1 MDHEN, CDR2 SYDVKM. With 6 bases clipped from V and 6 bases from J, the junction kept 8 bases outside the gene matches. This CDR3 contains 14 residues. CDR3 sequence reads: CASSLPDRINEQFF. CDR3 nucleotides: TGTGCCAGCAGCTTACCGGACAGGATCAATGAGCAGTTCTTC. The whole variable domain, filled in from reference TRBV28 and TRBJ2-1, reads DVKVTQSSRYLVKRTGEKVFLECVQDMDHENMFWYRQDPGLGLRLIYFSYDVKMKEKGDIPEGYSVSREKKERFSLILESASTNQTSMYLCASSLPDRINEQFFGPGTRLTVL.

CDR3 sequence: CASSFSGMQPQHF. The DNA of the CDR3 is TGCGCCAGCAGCTTTTCCGGGATGCAGCCCCAGCATTTT. This chain uses TRBV5-1 with TRBJ1-5; no clear D. Trimming stripped 2 bases from V and 7 bases from J, with 10 bases between. Germline V gives CDR1 SGHRS, CDR2 YFSETQ. The CDR3 runs 13 residues.